These 32 T cell receptor beta chains were all obtained from the same sample, sequenced in a study of blood T cell repertoires in COVID-19 (TCRdb year 2020). Library preparation was by the immunoSEQ multiplex PCR assay. Held by TCRdb, this immuneACCESS table contains in-frame sequences only and omits some clones. Under half of the omission traces to an unresolved V gene where checked; the cause of the rest is unknown. This sample has around 180,000 clones in its table, and about 84% of those were observed once. The top ten hold about 20% of the sample. Material for sequencing was peripheral blood. These TCRs come from a person between 65 and 79 years old with COVID-19, enrolled during active disease.

The rearrangement joins TRBV19 to TRBJ2-7, with D perhaps TRBD2 (5 bases). The V and J ends lost 8 bases and 1 base respectively, with 12 bases between them. This CDR3 has 13 amino acids. Germline V gene lookup returns CDR1 LNHDA and CDR2 SQIVND (reference sequence). DNA for the CDR3: TGTGCCAGTCGCTCCCTAGCTTCCTACGAGCAGTACTTC. Translating gives CASRSLASYEQYF.

This chain connects TRBV9 to TRBJ1-2; 12 bases map to TRBD1. Germline assignment: CDR1 SGDLS and CDR2 YYNGEE. Trimming took 5 bases from V and 0 from J; bases not matched to a gene: 8. The CDR3 sequence is 17 residues long. The CDR3 region is CASSSPGQGATNYGYTF. CDR3 sequence (DNA): TGTGCCAGCAGTTCCCCGGGACAGGGGGCCACTAACTATGGCTACACCTTC.

In its sample, this clone was seen once. The chain has TRBV30 and TRBJ1-2, with 8 bases identical to TRBD1. This CDR3 is built from 13 residues. From germline, CDR1 is GTSNPN and CDR2 SVGIG (reference sequence). The V segment lost 4 bases and the J segment 5 bases; nucleotides outside the gene matches: 6. The CDR3 loop reads CAWTDDRGYGYTF. For the CDR3, the DNA is TGTGCCTGGACCGATGACAGGGGTTATGGCTACACCTTC.

This chain connects TRBV5-1 to TRBJ1-3; 7 bases are a match to TRBD1. Per germline, CDR1 SGHRS and CDR2 YFSETQ. The CDR3 runs 15 residues. The trim removed 4 bases at V and 2 bases at J, leaving 6 bases unmatched. For the CDR3, the DNA is TGCGCCAGCAGCATAACAGGGGAGGCTGGAAACACCATATATTTT. It specifies CASSITGEAGNTIYF.

The chain carries TRBV5-6 and TRBJ2-5, with 8 bases that match TRBD1. After removal of 3 bases from V and 5 bases from J, the junction contained 6 bases not matched to a gene. CDR3 length equals 14 residues. CDR1 is SGHDT, CDR2 YYEEEE, per germline. This chain's CDR3 is CASSSGTGFETQYF. CDR3 bases: TGTGCCAGCAGCTCGGGGACAGGCTTTGAGACCCAGTACTTC. Full variable domain (rest looked up from reference TRBV5-6 and TRBJ2-5): DAGVTQSPTHLIKTRGQQVTLRCSPKSGHDTVSWYQQALGQGPQFIFQYYEEEERQRGNFPDRFSGHQFPNYSSELNVNALLLGDSALYLCASSSGTGFETQYFGPGTRLLVL.

The V call is TRBV10-3, the J call TRBJ1-3, with 7 bases aligning to TRBD1. The J segment lost 1 base and the V segment lost 6 bases, leaving 9 bases of the junction unmatched. The length of the CDR3 is 16 residues. Germline loops: CDR1 ENHRY, CDR2 SYGVKD. CDR3 bases: TGTGCCATCAGACCCCGAACAGGGGAGTCTGGAAACACCATATATTTT. Translating gives CAIRPRTGESGNTIYF.

The chain is built from TRBV5-1 and TRBJ2-3; 8 bases map to TRBD2. Germline V gene data show CDR1 as SGHRS and CDR2 as YFSETQ. The CDR3 is 19 amino acids. The trim removed 0 bases at V and 0 bases at J, leaving 12 bases unmatched. CDR3 sequence: CASSLGVAGWLPSTDTQYF. The CDR3 DNA sequence: TGCGCCAGCAGCTTGGGGGTAGCGGGGTGGCTCCCGAGCACAGATACGCAGTATTTT.

This clone has only a few counts. The chain combines TRBV19 with TRBJ2-7; maybe TRBD1 (6 bases). CDR1 is LNHDA, CDR2 SQIVND, per germline (reference sequence). There are 13 residues in the CDR3. Trimming pared 1 base from V and 4 bases from J, leaving 8 bases between. The CDR3 protein is CASSIVQGYEQYF. The DNA of the CDR3 is TGTGCCAGTAGTATAGTACAGGGTTACGAGCAGTACTTC. Filled out from reference TRBV19 and TRBJ2-7, the complete variable domain reads DGGITQSPKYLFRKEGQNVTLSCEQNLNHDAMYWYRQDPGQGLRLIYYSQIVNDFQKGDIAEGYSVSREKKESFPLTVTSAQKNPTAFYLCASSIVQGYEQYFGPGTRLTVT.

This chain joins TRBV3-1 (or the pseudogene TRBV3-2) and TRBJ1-2; 8 bases match TRBD1. With V trimmed by 7 bases and J by 5 bases, 21 bases remained unmatched. The CDR3 is 18 amino acids. Germline lookup yields CDR1 LGHDT and CDR2 YNNKEL (reference sequence). CDR3 sequence reads: CASIDYGTGVGFGYGYTF. For the CDR3, the DNA is TGTGCCAGCATCGATTACGGGACAGGAGTAGGGTTTGGGTATGGCTACACCTTC.

V and J are TRBV5-1 and TRBJ1-1, with D hard to call. CDR1 is SGHRS and CDR2 is YFSETQ in the germline V gene. The CDR3 spans 13 residues. V gave up 4 bases and J gave up 3 bases, with 10 bases separating them. CDR3 loop: CASSVSTDTEAFF. The DNA of the CDR3 is TGCGCCAGCAGCGTTAGCACGGACACTGAAGCTTTCTTT.

This clone has just one count. The chain uses TRBV6-1 and TRBJ2-7, with D perhaps matching TRBD1 (5 bases). Germline V CDR1 and CDR2: MNHNS, SASEGT. Trimming pared 4 bases from V and 0 bases from J, leaving 13 bases between. The CDR3 is 15 amino acids. The CDR3 nucleotides are TGTGCCAGCAGTGGGGGCGGCTTCCCCTCCTACGAGCAGTACTTC. This translates into CASSGGGFPSYEQYF.

The genes are TRBV28 and TRBJ1-5; 10 bases match TRBD1. Unmatched junction bases numbered 8, after V lost 2 bases and J lost 4 bases. The CDR3 totals 17 residues. Germline V CDR1 and CDR2: MDHEN, SYDVKM. The DNA of the CDR3 is TGTGCCAGCAGTTTACGGACAGGGGGGAGAGGAAATCAGCCCCAGCATTTT. Residues: CASSLRTGGRGNQPQHF. Full variable domain (rest looked up from reference TRBV28 and TRBJ1-5): DVKVTQSSRYLVKRTGEKVFLECVQDMDHENMFWYRQDPGLGLRLIYFSYDVKMKEKGDIPEGYSVSREKKERFSLILESASTNQTSMYLCASSLRTGGRGNQPQHFGDGTRLSIL.

The chain carries TRBV4-2 and TRBJ1-1, with a weak D call TRBD1 (5 bases). The length of the CDR3 is 14 residues. The ends were cut back, 1 base at V and 4 bases at J, with 10 bases in the middle. Germline V gives CDR1 LGHNA, CDR2 YNFKEQ. CDR3 bases: TGTGCCAGCAGCCAAGGTCCAGGGATCACTGAAGCTTTCTTT. Protein sequence: CASSQGPGITEAFF.

This chain joins TRBV27 and TRBJ2-5; TRBD1 agrees at 7 bases. The CDR3 extends over 13 amino acids. V lost 7 bases, J lost 5 bases, and 7 bases stayed unmatched. Germline CDR1 reads MNHEY; CDR2 reads SMNVEV (reference sequence). The CDR3, as DNA: TGTGCCAGCAAGGGACAGACGACGGAGACCCAGTACTTC. This sequence encodes CASKGQTTETQYF.

This clone occurred once. This chain connects TRBV27 to TRBJ1-5; D is uncertain. Trimming shortened V by 5 bases and J by 1 base, and 21 bases separated the two germline ends. Germline loops: CDR1 MNHEY, CDR2 SMNVEV (reference sequence). The CDR3 covers 18 residues. The CDR3 DNA reads TGTGCCAGCAGTGGGGAACCTGGGAGACTCCCGAGCAATCAGCCCCAGCATTTT. This encodes CASSGEPGRLPSNQPQHF.

The chain couples TRBV21-1 to TRBJ2-3; TRBD2, the table's D call, was not compared with the DNA. TRBV21-1 is a recognized pseudogene. The CDR3 extends over 15 amino acids. CDR3 sequence (DNA): TGTGCCAGCAGCTGGCGACTAGCTGGCACAGATACGCAGTATTTT. Its translation: CASSWRLAGTDTQYF.

The count of this clone is one. The rearrangement links TRBV4-1 to TRBJ1-6; maybe TRBD1 (6 bases). This CDR3 is 17 amino acids long. Per the germline V gene, CDR1 is MGHRA and CDR2 is YSYEKL. Trimming pared 0 bases from V and 8 bases from J, leaving 17 bases between. CDR3 region: CASSQDHLDSGYSPLHF. The DNA of the CDR3 is TGCGCCAGCAGCCAAGATCACCTGGACAGTGGGTATTCACCCCTCCACTTT.

The chain uses TRBV2 and TRBJ1-1; 8 nucleotides align to TRBD1. The J segment lost 5 bases and the V segment lost 4 bases, leaving 9 bases of the junction unmatched. The CDR3 is made up of 15 amino acids. Germline V lookup: CDR1 SNHLY, CDR2 FYNNEI. The CDR3 spells CASSGRQGLVTEAFF. The CDR3 DNA follows: TGTGCCAGCAGTGGCAGACAGGGGTTGGTGACTGAAGCTTTCTTT. Using reference TRBV2 and TRBJ1-1 for the parts outside the CDR3, the full variable domain is EPEVTQTPSHQVTQMGQEVILRCVPISNHLYFYWYRQILGQKVEFLVSFYNNEISEKSEIFDDQFSVERPDGSNFTLKIRSTKLEDSAMYFCASSGRQGLVTEAFFGQGTRLTVV.

The CDR3 loop is CSVPRPTSGPNSYNEQFF. The CDR3 DNA reads TGCAGCGTTCCGCGCCCGACTAGCGGGCCGAACTCCTACAATGAGCAGTTCTTC. This chain connects TRBV29-1 to TRBJ2-1; 10 positions match TRBD2. The CDR3 is 18 amino acids. Losses at the gene ends were 5 bases for V and 0 bases for J; bases not matched to a gene: 13. The germline CDR1 and CDR2 sequences are SQVTM and ANQGSEA.

The chain employs TRBV7-3 and TRBJ2-4; TRBD2 agrees at 7 bases. The CDR3 is made up of 17 amino acids. V dropped 4 bases and J dropped 7; count of bases not matched to a gene: 16. Germline CDR1 is SGHTA and CDR2 is FQGTGA. Written as DNA, the CDR3 is TGTGCCAGCAGCTCTACGCCTCCCCAGCGGGGATTGAACATTCAGTACTTC. This codes for CASSSTPPQRGLNIQYF.

This chain joins TRBV6-5 and TRBJ1-1; tentatively, D is TRBD1 (5 bases). V lost 9 bases to trimming and J lost 0 bases, with 17 bases between them. Germline V gene lookup returns CDR1 MNHEY and CDR2 SVGAGI. The CDR3 totals 15 residues. CDR3: CASASPQGLNTEAFF. CDR3 sequence (DNA): TGTGCCAGTGCGAGCCCGCAGGGATTGAACACTGAAGCTTTCTTT.

This sequence joins TRBV7-3 and TRBJ1-4, with D tentatively TRBD1 (6 bases). CDR1 is SGHTA and CDR2 is FQGTGA in the germline V gene. This CDR3 contains 15 residues. V dropped 4 bases and J dropped 7 bases, with 16 bases sitting between them. This CDR3 is CASSYHGTLLEKLFF. In DNA form, the CDR3 reads TGTGCCAGCAGCTACCACGGGACACTCCTTGAAAAACTGTTTTTT.

The J gene is TRBJ2-3, the V gene TRBV18; 9 nucleotides line up with TRBD2. Germline V gives CDR1 KGHSH, CDR2 LQKENI. CDR3 length: 19 residues. Trimming at V came to 3 bases and at J to 0 bases, leaving 13 bases not matched to a gene. The CDR3 sequence is CASSPRIGGTSGSTDTQYF. CDR3 nucleotide sequence: TGTGCCAGCTCACCCCGGATAGGGGGTACTAGCGGGAGCACAGATACGCAGTATTTT.

The chain joins TRBV15 to TRBJ1-4; D remains ambiguous. The germline V and J ends were trimmed by 6 bases and 7 bases, with 9 bases remaining between them. The germline gives CDR1 LNHNV, CDR2 YYDKDF (reference sequence). The CDR3 has 12 residues. The CDR3 region has the DNA TGTGCCACCAGTATGTGGAGTGAAAAACTGTTTTTT. Its translation is CATSMWSEKLFF. Variable domain in full (rest from reference TRBV15 and TRBJ1-4): DAMVIQNPRYQVTQFGKPVTLSCSQTLNHNVMYWYQQKSSQAPKLLFHYYDKDFNNEADTPDNFQSRRPNTSFCFLDIRSPGLGDTAMYLCATSMWSEKLFFGSGTQLSVL.

The chain joins TRBV5-1 to TRBJ2-5, with TRBD1 matching over 9 bases. The CDR3 covers 18 residues. Germline loops: CDR1 SGHRS, CDR2 YFSETQ. V was pared by 3 bases and J by 1 base, with 13 bases of the junction left unmatched. The CDR3, as DNA: TGCGCCAGCAGCTCTCTGGTCCGGGACAGGGTAACCCAAGAGACCCAGTACTTC. It translates to CASSSLVRDRVTQETQYF.

The CDR3 DNA sequence: TGCGCCAGCACTCAAGCGTCCGCGAACACCGGGGAGCTGTTTTTT. This translates into CASTQASANTGELFF. J is TRBJ2-2 and V is TRBV5-1; no definite D call. The CDR3 has 15 residues. Trimming stripped 6 bases from V and 0 bases from J, with 12 bases between. Germline V lookup: CDR1 SGHRS, CDR2 YFSETQ.

The rearrangement links TRBV11-1 to TRBJ2-7; D unresolved. The CDR3 length is 13 residues. CDR1 and CDR2 from the germline V gene are SGHAT and FQDESV (reference sequence). Deletions cut 5 bases from V and 4 bases from J, with 12 bases between. The CDR3 spells CASSIRPSYEQYF. Here the CDR3 DNA reads TGTGCCAGCAGCATCAGGCCGTCGTACGAGCAGTACTTC.

The rearrangement uses TRBV5-5 and TRBJ2-4; D is ambiguous. The CDR3 has 15 residues. Germline-derived CDR1 and CDR2 are SGHKS and YYEKEE (reference sequence). The V and J ends lost 0 bases and 0 bases respectively, with 7 bases between them. The CDR3 sequence: CASSLGQLAKNIQYF. For the CDR3, the DNA is TGTGCCAGCAGCTTGGGGCAGTTAGCCAAAAACATTCAGTACTTC.

This chain connects TRBV19 to TRBJ1-2; TRBD1 matches 8 bases. The CDR3 loop spans 13 amino acids. After removal of 9 bases from V and 8 bases from J, the junction contained 11 bases not matched to a gene. CDR1 and CDR2 from the germline V gene are LNHDA and SQIVND (reference sequence). The CDR3 DNA reads TGTGCCAGCCGTCTCGGGACAGGAGCCGGCTACACCTTC. This sequence encodes CASRLGTGAGYTF.

The gene calls are TRBV19 and TRBJ2-2; possible D gene TRBD2, 6 bases. The V gene's germline CDR1 is LNHDA and CDR2 SQIVND (reference sequence). The CDR3 contains 14 residues. Trimming pared 6 bases from V and 6 bases from J, leaving 14 bases between. The CDR3 DNA is TGTGCCAGTAGGACTAGTGTTCTTGCCGGGGAGCTGTTTTTT. Protein product: CASRTSVLAGELFF.

CDR3 amino acids: CASSAPKRGNYGYTF. The CDR3 DNA is TGTGCCAGTAGTGCCCCCAAAAGGGGAAACTATGGCTACACCTTC. The rearrangement joins TRBV19 to TRBJ1-2, with D perhaps matching TRBD1 (5 bases). Germline V gene sequence: CDR1 LNHDA, CDR2 SQIVND (reference sequence). V gave up 5 bases and J gave up 2 bases, with 15 bases separating them. The CDR3 has 15 amino acids.

DNA of the CDR3: TGTGCCAGCAGCGTAGCAGGGGGCAATCAGCCCCAGCATTTT. This sequence encodes CASSVAGGNQPQHF. The chain employs TRBV9 and TRBJ1-5; weak D call: TRBD1 (6 bases). V dropped 0 bases and J dropped 2 bases, with 6 bases sitting between them. Germline loops: CDR1 SGDLS, CDR2 YYNGEE. This CDR3 is 14 amino acids long.